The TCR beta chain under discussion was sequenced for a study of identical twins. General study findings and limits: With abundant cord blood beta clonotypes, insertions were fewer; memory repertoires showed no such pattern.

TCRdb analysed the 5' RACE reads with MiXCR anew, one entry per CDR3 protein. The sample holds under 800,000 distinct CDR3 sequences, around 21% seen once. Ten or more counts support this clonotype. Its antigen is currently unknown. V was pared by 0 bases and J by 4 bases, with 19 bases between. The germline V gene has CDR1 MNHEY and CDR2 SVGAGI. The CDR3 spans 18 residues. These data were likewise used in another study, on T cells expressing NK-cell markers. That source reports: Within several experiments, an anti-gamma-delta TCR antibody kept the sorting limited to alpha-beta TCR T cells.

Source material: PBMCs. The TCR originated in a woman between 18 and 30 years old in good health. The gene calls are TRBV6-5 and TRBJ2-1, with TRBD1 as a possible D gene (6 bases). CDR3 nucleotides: TGTGCCAGCAGTTACTCGATCACACTTCAGGGGCCGTACAATGAGCAGTTCTTC. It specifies CASSYSITLQGPYNEQFF.